These T cell receptor beta chains were read from a single sample in a study of Tregs in tolerant kidney transplant recipients. Data came from immunoSEQ multiplex PCR; TCRdb stores just in-frame clones and leaves some out. The table records about 110,000 clones, around 89% of them present only once. Material: CD4+ T cells from blood, obtained before the transplant. Receptors originate from a human donor who received a combined kidney and bone marrow transplant. Each CDR3 is given with its conserved first and last residue. A D gene is named only where the DNA matches it firmly. Clone sizes are given selectively: once, few, many, or a class where the clone is expanded.

D,J,size,V,CDR3,DNA
-,TRBJ1-1,-,TRBV15,CATSRDRGELEAFF,TGTGCCACCAGCAGAGATCGCGGGGAGTTAGAAGCTTTCTTT
TRBD1,TRBJ1-6,once,TRBV18,CASSPRGGTGMDSPLHF,TGTGCCAGCTCACCACGGGGAGGGACAGGGATGGATTCACCCCTCCACTTT
-,TRBJ2-2,few,TRBV27,CASSPAGVNTGELFF,TGTGCCAGCAGCCCGGCCGGGGTAAACACCGGGGAGCTGTTTTTT
-,TRBJ2-7,-,TRBV2,CASSTYSYEQYF,TGTGCCAGCAGTACCTACTCCTACGAGCAGTACTTC
-,TRBJ1-4,-,TRBV19,CASLEGIELFF,TGTGCCAGTTTGGAGGGAATAGAGCTGTTTTTT
-,TRBJ1-1,-,TRBV29-1,CSVCGMNTEAFF,TGCAGCGTTTGCGGGATGAACACTGAAGCTTTCTTT
TRBD1,TRBJ1-2,-,TRBV5-1,CASSSGTGTVSYGYTF,TGCGCCAGCAGTTCCGGGACAGGGACGGTCTCCTATGGCTACACCTTC
-,TRBJ1-2,-,TRBV19,CASSWIGEVGGYTF,TGTGCCAGTAGTTGGATAGGGGAGGTCGGTGGCTACACCTTC
TRBD1,TRBJ2-2,-,TRBV18,CASSRQGATGELFF,TGTGCCAGCTCACGACAGGGGGCGACCGGGGAGCTGTTTTTT
-,TRBJ1-3,once,TRBV18,CASSPAGGLRNTIYF,TGTGCCAGCTCACCTGCGGGGGGTCTTCGAAACACCATATATTTT
TRBD1,TRBJ1-5,-,TRBV10-3,CATRGTGDQPQHF,TGTGCCACGAGGGGGACAGGGGACCAGCCCCAGCATTTT
TRBD1,TRBJ1-6,few,TRBV27,CASSPTDRGNSPLHF,TGTGCCAGCAGCCCTACGGACAGGGGGAATTCACCCCTCCACTTT
-,TRBJ1-1,-,TRBV19,CASSLRTNTEAFF,TGTGCCAGTAGTCTGAGAACCAACACTGAAGCTTTCTTT
-,TRBJ1-3,-,TRBV19,CATSEGGLGGNTIYF,TGTGCCACCTCTGAGGGAGGGTTAGGTGGAAACACCATATATTTT
TRBD2,TRBJ2-3,-,TRBV27,CASSPLDWASGSTDTQYF,TGTGCCAGCAGTCCCCTTGATTGGGCTAGCGGGAGCACAGATACGCAGTATTTT